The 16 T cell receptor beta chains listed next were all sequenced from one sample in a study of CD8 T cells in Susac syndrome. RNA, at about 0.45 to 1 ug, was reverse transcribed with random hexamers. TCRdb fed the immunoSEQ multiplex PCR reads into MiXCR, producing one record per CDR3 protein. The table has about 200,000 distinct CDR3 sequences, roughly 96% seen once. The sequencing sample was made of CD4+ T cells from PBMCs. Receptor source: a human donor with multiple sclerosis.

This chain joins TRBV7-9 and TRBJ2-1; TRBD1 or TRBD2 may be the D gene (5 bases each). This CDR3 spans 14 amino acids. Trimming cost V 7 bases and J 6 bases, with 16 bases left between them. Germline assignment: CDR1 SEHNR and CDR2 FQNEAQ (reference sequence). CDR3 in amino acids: CASIGMGVSNEQFF. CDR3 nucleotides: TGTGCCAGCATCGGGATGGGGGTGAGCAATGAGCAGTTCTTC. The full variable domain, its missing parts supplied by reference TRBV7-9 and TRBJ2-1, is DTGVSQNPRHKITKRGQNVTFRCDPISEHNRLYWYRQTLGQGPEFLTYFQNEAQLEKSRLLSDRFSAERPKGSFSTLEIQRTEQGDSAMYLCASIGMGVSNEQFFGPGTRLTVL.

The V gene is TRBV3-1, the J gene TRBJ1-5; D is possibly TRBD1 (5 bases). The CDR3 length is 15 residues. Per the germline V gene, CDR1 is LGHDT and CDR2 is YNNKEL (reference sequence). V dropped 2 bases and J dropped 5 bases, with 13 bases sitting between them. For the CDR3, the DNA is TGTGCCAGCAGCCAAAGTCCACAGGTCCATCAGCCCCAGCATTTT. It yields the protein CASSQSPQVHQPQHF.

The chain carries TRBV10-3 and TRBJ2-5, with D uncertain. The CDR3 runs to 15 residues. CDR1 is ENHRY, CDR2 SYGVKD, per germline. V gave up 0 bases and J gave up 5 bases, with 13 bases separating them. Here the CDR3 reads CAISESSESRETQYF. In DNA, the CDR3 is TGTGCCATCAGTGAGTCGAGTGAAAGCAGGGAGACCCAGTACTTC.

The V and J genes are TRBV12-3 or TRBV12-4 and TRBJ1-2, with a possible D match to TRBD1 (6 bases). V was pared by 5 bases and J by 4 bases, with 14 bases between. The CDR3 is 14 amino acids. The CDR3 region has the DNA TGTGCCAGCAGTACGGGAACAGGGACCTATGGCTACACCTTC. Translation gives CASSTGTGTYGYTF.

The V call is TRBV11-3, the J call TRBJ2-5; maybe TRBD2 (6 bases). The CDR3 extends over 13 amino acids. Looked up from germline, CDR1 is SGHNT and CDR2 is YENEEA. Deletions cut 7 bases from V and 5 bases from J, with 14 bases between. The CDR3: CASTLPGLETQYF. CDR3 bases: TGTGCCAGCACCCTGCCGGGACTTGAGACCCAGTACTTC.

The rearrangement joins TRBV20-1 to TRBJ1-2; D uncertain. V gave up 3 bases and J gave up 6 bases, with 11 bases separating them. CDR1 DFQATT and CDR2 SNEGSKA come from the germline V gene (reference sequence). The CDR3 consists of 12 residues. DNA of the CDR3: TGCAGTGCTAGCCTCCCCCTGGATGGCTACACCTTC. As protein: CSASLPLDGYTF.

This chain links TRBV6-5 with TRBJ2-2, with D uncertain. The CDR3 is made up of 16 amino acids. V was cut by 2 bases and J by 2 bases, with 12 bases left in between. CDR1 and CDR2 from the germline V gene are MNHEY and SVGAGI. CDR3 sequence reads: CASSYGDRGNTGELFF. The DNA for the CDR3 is TGTGCCAGCAGTTACGGAGATAGAGGAAACACCGGGGAGCTGTTTTTT.

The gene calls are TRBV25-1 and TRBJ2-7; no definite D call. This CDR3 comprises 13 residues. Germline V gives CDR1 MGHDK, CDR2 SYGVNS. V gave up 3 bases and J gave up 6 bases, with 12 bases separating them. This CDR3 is CASSDPLRSEQYF. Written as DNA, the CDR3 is TGTGCCAGCAGTGACCCACTTCGTAGCGAGCAGTACTTC.

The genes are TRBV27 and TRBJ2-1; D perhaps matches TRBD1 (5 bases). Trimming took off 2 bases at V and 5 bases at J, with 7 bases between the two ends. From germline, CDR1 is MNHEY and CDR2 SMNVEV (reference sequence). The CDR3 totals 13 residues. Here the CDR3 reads CASSLRQNNEQFF. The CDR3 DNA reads TGTGCCAGCAGTTTAAGACAGAACAATGAGCAGTTCTTC.

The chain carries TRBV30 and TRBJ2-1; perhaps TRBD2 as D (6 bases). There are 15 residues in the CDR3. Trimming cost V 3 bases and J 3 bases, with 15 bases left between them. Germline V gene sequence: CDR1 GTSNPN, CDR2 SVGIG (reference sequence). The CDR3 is CAWRMKGTYYNEQFF. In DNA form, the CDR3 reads TGTGCCTGGAGGATGAAAGGGACTTACTACAATGAGCAGTTCTTC.

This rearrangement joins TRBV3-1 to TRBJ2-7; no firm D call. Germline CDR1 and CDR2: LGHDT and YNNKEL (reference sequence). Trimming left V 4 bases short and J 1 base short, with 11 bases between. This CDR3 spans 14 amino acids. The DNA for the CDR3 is TGTGCCAGCAGCCCGACTGCTTCTTCCTACGAGCAGTACTTC. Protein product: CASSPTASSYEQYF.

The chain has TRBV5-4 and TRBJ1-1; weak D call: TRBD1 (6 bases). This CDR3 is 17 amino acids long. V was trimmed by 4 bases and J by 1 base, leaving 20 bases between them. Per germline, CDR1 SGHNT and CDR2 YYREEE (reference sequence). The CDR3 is CASSLGHPRGSNTEAFF. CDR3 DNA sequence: TGTGCCAGCAGCCTGGGACACCCTCGGGGGTCGAACACTGAAGCTTTCTTT.

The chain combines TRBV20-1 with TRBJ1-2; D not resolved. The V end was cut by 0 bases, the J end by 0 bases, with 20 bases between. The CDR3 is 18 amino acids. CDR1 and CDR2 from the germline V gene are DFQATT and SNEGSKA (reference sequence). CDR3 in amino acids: CSARDPWEAAQANYGYTF. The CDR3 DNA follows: TGCAGTGCTAGAGATCCTTGGGAGGCCGCCCAGGCTAACTATGGCTACACCTTC.

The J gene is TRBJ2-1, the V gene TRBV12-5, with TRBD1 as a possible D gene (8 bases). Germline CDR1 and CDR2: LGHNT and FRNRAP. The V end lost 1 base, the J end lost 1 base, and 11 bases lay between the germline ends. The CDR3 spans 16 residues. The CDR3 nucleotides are TGTGCTAGTGGTTTGGAACAGGGGGGGTCCTACAATGAGCAGTTCTTC. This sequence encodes CASGLEQGGSYNEQFF.

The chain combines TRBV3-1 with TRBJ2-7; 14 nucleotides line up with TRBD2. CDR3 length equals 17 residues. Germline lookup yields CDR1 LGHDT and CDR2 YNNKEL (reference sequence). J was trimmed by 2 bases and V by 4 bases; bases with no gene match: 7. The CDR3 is CASSRGLAGGSAYEQYF. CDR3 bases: TGTGCCAGCAGCCGAGGACTAGCGGGAGGATCGGCCTACGAGCAGTACTTC.

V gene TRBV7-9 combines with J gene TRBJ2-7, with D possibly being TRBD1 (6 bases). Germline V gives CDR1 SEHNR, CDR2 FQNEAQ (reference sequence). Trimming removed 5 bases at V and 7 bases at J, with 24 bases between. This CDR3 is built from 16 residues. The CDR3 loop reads CASSRWTGHGLREQYF. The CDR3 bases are TGTGCCAGCAGCCGTTGGACGGGACACGGCCTACGGGAGCAGTACTTC.